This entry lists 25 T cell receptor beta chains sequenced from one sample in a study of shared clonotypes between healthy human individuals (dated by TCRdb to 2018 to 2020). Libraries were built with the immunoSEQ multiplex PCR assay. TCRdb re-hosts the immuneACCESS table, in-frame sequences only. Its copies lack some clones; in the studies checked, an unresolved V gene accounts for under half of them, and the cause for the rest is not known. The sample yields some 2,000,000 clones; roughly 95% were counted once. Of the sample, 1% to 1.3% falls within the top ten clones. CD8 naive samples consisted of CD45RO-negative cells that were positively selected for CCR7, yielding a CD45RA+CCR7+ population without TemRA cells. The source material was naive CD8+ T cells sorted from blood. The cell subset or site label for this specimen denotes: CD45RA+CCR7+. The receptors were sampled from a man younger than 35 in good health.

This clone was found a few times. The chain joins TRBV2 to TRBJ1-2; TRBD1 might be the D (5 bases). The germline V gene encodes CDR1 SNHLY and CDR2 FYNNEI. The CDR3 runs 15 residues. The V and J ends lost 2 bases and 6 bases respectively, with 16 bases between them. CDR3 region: CASSETVGRGDGYTF. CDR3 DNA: TGTGCCAGCAGTGAAACAGTAGGCAGAGGGGATGGCTACACCTTC.

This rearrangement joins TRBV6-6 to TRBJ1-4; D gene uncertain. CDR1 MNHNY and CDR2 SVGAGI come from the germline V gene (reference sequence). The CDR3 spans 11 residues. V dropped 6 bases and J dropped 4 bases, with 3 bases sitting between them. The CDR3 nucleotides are TGTGCCAGCAGGGATAATGAAAAACTGTTTTTT. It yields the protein CASRDNEKLFF.

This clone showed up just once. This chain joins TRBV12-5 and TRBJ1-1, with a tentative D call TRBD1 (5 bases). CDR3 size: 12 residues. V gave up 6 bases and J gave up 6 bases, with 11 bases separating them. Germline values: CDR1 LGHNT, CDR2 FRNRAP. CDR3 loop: CASGSTGAEAFF. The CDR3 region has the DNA TGTGCTAGTGGCTCGACGGGGGCTGAAGCTTTCTTT.

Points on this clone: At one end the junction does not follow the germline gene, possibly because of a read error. CDR3 amino acids: CAISEPDSHTGELFF. CDR3 nucleotides: TGTGCCATCAGTGAACCAGACAGTCACACCGGGGAGCTGTTTTTT. J is TRBJ2-2 and V is TRBV6-1; perhaps TRBD1 as D (5 bases). This CDR3 comprises 15 residues. Germline CDR1 reads MNHNS; CDR2 reads SASEGT.

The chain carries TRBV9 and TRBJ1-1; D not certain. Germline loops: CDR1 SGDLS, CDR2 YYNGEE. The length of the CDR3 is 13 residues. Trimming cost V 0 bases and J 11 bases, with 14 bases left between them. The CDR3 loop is CASSVGIGGEAFF. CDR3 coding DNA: TGTGCCAGCAGCGTAGGGATTGGAGGAGAGGCTTTCTTT.

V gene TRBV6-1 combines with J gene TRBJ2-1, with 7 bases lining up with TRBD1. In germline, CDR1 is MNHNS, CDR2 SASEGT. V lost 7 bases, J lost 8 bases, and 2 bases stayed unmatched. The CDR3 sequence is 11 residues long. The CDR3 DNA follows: TGTGCCAGCACCCAGGGGGATGAGCAGTTCTTC. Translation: CASTQGDEQFF.

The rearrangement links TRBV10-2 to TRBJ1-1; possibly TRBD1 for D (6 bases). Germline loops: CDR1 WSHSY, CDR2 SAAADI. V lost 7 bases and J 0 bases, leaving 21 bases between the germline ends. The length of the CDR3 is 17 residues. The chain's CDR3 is CASMDSHALRMNTEAFF. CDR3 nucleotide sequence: TGCGCCAGCATGGACAGCCACGCCTTGCGAATGAACACTGAAGCTTTCTTT.

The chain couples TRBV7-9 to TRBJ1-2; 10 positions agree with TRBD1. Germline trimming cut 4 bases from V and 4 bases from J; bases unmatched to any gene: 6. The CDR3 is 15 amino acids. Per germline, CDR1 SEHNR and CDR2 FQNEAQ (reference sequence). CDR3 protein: CASSSSGTGAYGYTF. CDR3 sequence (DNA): TGTGCCAGCAGCTCTTCCGGGACAGGGGCCTATGGCTACACCTTC.

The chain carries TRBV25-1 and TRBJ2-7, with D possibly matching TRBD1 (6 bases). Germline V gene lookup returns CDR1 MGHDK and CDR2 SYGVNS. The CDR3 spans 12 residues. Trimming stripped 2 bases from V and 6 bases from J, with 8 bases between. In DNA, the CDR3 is TGTGCCAGCAGTGAAGGCAGGGGCGAGCAGTACTTC. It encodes CASSEGRGEQYF.

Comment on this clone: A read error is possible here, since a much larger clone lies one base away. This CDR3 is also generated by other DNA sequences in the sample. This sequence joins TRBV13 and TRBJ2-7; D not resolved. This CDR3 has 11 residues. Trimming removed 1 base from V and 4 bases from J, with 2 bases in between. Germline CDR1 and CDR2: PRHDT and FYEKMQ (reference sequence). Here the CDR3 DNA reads TGTGCCAGCAGCTTAGATTACGAGCAGTACTTC. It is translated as CASSLDYEQYF.

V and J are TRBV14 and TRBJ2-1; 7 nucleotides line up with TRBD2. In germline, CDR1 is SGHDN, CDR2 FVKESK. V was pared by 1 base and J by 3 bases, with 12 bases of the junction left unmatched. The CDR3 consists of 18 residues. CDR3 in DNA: TGTGCCAGCAGCCAAGTCTTCCTTGGCGGGAGTATCTACAATGAGCAGTTCTTC. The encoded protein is CASSQVFLGGSIYNEQFF.

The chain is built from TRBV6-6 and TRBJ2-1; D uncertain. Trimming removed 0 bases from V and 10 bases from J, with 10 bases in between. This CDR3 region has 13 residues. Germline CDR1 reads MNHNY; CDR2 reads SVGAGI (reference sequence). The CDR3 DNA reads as TGTGCCAGCAGTTACTCGGCGAGTAGCGAGCAGTTCTTC. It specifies CASSYSASSEQFF.

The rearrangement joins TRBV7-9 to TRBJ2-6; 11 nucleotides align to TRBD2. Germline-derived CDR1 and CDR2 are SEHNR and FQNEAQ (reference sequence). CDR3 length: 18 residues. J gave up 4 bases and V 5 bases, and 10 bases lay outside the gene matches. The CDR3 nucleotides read TGTGCCAGCAGCCCATCGGTAGCGGGGGGGCTGGGGGCCAACGTCCTGACTTTC. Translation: CASSPSVAGGLGANVLTF.

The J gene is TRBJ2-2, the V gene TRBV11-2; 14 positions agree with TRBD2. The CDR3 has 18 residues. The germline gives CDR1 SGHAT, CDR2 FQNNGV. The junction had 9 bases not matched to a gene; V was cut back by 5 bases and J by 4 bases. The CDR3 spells CASSLPTSGGAGTGELFF. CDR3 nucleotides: TGTGCCAGCAGCCTACCGACTAGCGGGGGGGCGGGCACCGGGGAGCTGTTTTTT. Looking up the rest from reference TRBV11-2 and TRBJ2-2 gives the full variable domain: EAGVAQSPRYKIIEKRQSVAFWCNPISGHATLYWYQQILGQGPKLLIQFQNNGVVDDSQLPKDRFSAERLKGVDSTLKIQPAKLEDSAVYLCASSLPTSGGAGTGELFFGEGSRLTVL.

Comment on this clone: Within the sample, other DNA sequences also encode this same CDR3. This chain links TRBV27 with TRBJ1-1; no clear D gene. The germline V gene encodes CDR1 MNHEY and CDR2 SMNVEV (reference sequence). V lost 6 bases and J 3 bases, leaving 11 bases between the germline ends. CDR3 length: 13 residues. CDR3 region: CASSLDSDTEAFF. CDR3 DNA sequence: TGTGCCAGCAGCCTGGACTCCGACACTGAAGCTTTCTTT.

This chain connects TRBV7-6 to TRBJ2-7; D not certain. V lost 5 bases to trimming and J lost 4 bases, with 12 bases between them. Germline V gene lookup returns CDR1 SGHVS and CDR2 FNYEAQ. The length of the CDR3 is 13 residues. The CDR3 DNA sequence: TGTGCCAGCAGCCCACACCCCTTTTACGAGCAGTACTTC. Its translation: CASSPHPFYEQYF.

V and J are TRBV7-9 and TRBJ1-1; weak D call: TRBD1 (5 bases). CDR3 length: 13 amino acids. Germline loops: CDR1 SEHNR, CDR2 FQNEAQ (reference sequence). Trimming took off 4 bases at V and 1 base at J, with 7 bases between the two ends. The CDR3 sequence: CASSYDRNTEAFF. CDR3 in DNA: TGTGCCAGCAGCTACGACAGGAACACTGAAGCTTTCTTT.

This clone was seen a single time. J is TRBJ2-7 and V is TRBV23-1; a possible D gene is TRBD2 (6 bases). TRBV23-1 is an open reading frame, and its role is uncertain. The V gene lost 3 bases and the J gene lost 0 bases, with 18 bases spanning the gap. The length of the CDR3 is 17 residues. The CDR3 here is CASSQWREGEGSYEQYF. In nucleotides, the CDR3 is TGCGCCAGCAGTCAGTGGAGGGAAGGAGAGGGCTCCTACGAGCAGTACTTC.

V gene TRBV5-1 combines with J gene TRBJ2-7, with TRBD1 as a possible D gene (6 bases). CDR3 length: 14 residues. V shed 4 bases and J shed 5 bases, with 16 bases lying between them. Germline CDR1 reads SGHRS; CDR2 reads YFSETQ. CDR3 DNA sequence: TGCGCCAGCAGCCCGTATACAGGGTCGGACGAGCAGTACTTC. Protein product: CASSPYTGSDEQYF.

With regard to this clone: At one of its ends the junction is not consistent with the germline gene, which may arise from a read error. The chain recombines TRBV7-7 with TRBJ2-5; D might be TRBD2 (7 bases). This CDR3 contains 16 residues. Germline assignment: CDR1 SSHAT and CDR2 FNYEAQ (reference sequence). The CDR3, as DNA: TGTGCTAGCAGTTTTACCCTGGGGGCTAGCGGAGAGACCCAGTACTTC. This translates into CASSFTLGASGETQYF. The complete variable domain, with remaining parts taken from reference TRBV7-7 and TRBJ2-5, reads GAGVSQSPRYKVTKRGQDVTLRCDPISSHATLYWYQQALGQGPEFLTYFNYEAQPDKSGLPSDRFSAERPEGSISTLTIQRTEQRDSAMYRCASSFTLGASGETQYFGPGTRLLVL.

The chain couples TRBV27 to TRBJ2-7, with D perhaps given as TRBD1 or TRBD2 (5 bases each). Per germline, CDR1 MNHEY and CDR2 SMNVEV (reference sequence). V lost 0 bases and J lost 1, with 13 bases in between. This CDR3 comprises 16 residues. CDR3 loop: CASSLSVGEKSYEQYF. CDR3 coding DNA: TGTGCCAGCAGTTTATCTGTGGGGGAGAAGTCCTACGAGCAGTACTTC.

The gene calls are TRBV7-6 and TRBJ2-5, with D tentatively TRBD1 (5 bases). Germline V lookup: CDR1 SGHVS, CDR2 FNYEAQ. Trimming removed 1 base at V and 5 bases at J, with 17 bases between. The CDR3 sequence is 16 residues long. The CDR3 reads CASSLDFAGLRETQYF. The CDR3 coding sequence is TGTGCCAGCAGCTTAGATTTTGCAGGGTTGAGGGAGACCCAGTACTTC.

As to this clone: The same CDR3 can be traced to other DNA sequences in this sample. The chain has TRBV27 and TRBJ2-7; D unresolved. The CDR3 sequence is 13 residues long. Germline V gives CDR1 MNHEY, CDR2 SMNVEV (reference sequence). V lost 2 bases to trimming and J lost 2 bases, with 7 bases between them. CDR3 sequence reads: CASSLGPTYEQYF. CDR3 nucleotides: TGTGCCAGCAGTTTAGGTCCCACCTACGAGCAGTACTTC.

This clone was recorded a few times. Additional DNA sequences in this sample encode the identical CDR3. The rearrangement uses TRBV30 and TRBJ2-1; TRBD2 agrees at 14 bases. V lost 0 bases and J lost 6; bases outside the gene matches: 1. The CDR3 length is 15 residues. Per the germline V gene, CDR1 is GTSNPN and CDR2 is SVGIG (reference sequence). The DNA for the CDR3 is TGTGCCTGGAGTGTAGGACTAGCGGGAGGCAATGAGCAGTTCTTC. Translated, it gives CAWSVGLAGGNEQFF.

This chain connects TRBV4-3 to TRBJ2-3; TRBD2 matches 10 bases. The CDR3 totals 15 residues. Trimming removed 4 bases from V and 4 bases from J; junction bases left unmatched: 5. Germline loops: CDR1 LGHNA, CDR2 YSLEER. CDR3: CASSLLAGRSDTQYF. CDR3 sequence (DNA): TGCGCCAGCAGCCTACTAGCGGGGAGGTCAGATACGCAGTATTTT.